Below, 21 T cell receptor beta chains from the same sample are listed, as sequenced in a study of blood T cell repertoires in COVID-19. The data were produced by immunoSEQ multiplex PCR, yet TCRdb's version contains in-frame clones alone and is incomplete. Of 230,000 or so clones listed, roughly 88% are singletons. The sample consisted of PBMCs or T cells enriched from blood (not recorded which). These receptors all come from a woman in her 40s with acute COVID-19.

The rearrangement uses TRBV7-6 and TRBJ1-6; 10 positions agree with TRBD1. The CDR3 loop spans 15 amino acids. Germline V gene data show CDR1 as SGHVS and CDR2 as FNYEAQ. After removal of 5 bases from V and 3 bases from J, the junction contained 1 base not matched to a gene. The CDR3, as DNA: TGTGCCAGCAGCCGGGACAGGGGCTATAATTCACCCCTCCACTTT. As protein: CASSRDRGYNSPLHF.

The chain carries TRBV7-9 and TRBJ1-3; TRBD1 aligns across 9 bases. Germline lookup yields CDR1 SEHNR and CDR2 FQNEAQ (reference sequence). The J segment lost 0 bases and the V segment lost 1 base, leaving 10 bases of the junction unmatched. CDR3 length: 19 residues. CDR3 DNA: TGTGCCAGCAGCTTAGGAACCGGGACAGGGAGTTCCTCTGGAAACACCATATATTTT. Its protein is CASSLGTGTGSSSGNTIYF. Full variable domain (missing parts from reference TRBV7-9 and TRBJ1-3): DTGVSQNPRHKITKRGQNVTFRCDPISEHNRLYWYRQTLGQGPEFLTYFQNEAQLEKSRLLSDRFSAERPKGSFSTLEIQRTEQGDSAMYLCASSLGTGTGSSSGNTIYFGEGSWLTVV.

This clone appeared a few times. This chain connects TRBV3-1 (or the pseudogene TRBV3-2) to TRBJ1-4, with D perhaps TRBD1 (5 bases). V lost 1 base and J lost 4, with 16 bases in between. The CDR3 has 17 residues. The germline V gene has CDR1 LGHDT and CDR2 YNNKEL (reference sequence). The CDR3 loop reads CASSQGSGNSGNEKLFF. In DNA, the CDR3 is TGTGCCAGCAGCCAAGGTTCAGGGAACTCGGGTAATGAAAAACTGTTTTTT.

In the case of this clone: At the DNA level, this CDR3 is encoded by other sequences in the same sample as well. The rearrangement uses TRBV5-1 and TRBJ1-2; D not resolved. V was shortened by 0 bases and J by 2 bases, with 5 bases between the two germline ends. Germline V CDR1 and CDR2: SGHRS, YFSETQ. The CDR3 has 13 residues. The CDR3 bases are TGCGCCAGCAGCTTGGGCGGGAACTATGGCTACACCTTC. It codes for CASSLGGNYGYTF.

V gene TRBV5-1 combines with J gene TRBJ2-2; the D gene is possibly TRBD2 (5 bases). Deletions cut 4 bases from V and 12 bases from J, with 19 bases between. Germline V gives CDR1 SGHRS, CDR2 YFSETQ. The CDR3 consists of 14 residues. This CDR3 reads CASSQSGESGKLFF. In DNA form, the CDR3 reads TGCGCCAGCAGCCAAAGCGGCGAATCTGGGAAGCTGTTTTTT.

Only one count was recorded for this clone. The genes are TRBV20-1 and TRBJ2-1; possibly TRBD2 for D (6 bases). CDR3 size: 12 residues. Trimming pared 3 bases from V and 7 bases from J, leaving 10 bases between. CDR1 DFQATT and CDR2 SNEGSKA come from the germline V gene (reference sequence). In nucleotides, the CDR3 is TGCAGTGCTAGTCTCGCGGGAAATGAGCAGTTCTTC. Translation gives CSASLAGNEQFF.

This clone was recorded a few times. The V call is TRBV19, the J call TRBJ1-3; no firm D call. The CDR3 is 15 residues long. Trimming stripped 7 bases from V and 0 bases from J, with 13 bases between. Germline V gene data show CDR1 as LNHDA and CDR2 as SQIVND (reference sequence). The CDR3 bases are TGTGCCAGTAAGAGGCAGCGCTTCTCTGGAAACACCATATATTTT. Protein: CASKRQRFSGNTIYF.

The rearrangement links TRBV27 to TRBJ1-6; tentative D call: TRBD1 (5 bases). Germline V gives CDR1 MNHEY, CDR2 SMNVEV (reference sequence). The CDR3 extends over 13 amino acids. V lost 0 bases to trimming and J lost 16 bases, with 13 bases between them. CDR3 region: CASSLSSSGILHF. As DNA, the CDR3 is TGTGCCAGCAGTTTATCGTCGTCAGGGATTCTCCACTTT.

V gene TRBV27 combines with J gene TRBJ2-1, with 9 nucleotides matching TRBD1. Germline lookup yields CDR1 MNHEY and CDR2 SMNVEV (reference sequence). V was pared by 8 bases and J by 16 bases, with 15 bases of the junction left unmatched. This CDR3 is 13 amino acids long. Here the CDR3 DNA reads TGTGCCAGCTCCTCTTCTCACAGGGGGCGGTACTTCTTC. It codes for CASSSSHRGRYFF.

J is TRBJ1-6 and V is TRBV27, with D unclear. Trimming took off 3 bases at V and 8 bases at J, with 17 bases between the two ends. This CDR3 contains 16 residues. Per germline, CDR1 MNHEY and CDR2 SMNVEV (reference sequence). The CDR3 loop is CASSFGAILGDSPLHF. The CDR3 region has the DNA TGTGCCAGCAGTTTCGGCGCAATACTAGGTGATTCACCCCTCCACTTT.

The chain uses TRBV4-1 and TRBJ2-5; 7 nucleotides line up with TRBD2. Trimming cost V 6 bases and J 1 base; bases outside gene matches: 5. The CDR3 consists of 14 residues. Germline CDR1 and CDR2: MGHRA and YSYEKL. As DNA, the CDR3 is TGCGCCAGCAGTCTCGGACTAGTCCAAGAGACCCAGTACTTC. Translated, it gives CASSLGLVQETQYF.

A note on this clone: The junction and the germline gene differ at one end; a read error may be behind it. The CDR3 reads CGSSKTKRGSSYNEQFF. As DNA, the CDR3 is TGTGGCAGCAGCAAAACAAAGCGGGGGAGCTCCTACAATGAGCAGTTCTTC. J is TRBJ2-1 and V is TRBV9, with 8 bases lining up with TRBD2. This CDR3 comprises 17 residues. The germline V gene has CDR1 SGDLS and CDR2 YYNGEE.

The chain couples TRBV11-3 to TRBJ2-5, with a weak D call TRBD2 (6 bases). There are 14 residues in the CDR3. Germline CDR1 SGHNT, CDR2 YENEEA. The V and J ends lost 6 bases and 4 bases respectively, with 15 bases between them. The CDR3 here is CASSFAGPIETQYF. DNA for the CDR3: TGTGCCAGCAGTTTTGCGGGGCCTATAGAGACCCAGTACTTC.

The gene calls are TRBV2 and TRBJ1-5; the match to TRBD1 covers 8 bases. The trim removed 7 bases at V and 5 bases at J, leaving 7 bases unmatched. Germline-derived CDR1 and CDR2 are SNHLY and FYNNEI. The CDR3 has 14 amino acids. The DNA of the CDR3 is TGTGCCAGCAATTTAGGACAGGGCTATCAGCCCCAGCATTTT. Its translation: CASNLGQGYQPQHF.

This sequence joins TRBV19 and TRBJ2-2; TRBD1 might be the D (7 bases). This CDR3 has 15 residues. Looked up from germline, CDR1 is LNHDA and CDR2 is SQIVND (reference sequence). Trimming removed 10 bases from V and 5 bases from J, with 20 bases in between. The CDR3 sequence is CATSKGAGGTGELFF. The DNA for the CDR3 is TGTGCCACCTCAAAAGGGGCAGGGGGGACCGGGGAGCTGTTTTTT.

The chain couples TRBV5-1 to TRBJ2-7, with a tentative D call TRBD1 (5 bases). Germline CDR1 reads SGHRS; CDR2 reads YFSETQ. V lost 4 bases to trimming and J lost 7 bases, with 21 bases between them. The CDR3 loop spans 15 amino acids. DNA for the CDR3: TGCGCCAGCAGCCCAGACAAAACAGGATTGCGGGAGCAGTACTTC. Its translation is CASSPDKTGLREQYF.

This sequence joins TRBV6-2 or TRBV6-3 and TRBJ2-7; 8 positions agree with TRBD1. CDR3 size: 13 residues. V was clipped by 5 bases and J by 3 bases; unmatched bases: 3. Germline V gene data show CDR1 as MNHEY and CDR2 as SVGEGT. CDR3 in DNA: TGTGCCAGCAGTGTAGGGACAGGCTACGAGCAGTACTTC. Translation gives CASSVGTGYEQYF.

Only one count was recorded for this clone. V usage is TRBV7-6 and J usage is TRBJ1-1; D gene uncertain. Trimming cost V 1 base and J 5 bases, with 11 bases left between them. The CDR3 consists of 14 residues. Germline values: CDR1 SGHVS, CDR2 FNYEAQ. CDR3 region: CASSLVSGQTEAFF. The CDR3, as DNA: TGTGCCAGCAGCTTAGTGTCAGGTCAGACTGAAGCTTTCTTT.

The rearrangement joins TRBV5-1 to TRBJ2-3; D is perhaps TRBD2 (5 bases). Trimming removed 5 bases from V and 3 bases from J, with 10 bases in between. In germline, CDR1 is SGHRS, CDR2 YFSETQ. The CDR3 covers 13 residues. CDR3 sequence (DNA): TGCGCCAGCAGTAAAGGGAGAACAGATACGCAGTATTTT. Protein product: CASSKGRTDTQYF.

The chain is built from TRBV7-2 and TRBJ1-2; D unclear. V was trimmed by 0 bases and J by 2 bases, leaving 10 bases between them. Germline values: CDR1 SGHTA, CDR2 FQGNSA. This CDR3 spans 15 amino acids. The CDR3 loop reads CASSLAGGGNYGYTF. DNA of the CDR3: TGTGCCAGCAGCTTAGCCGGTGGAGGGAACTATGGCTACACCTTC. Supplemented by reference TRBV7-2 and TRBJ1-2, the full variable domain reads GAGVSQSPSNKVTEKGKDVELRCDPISGHTALYWYRQSLGQGLEFLIYFQGNSAPDKSGLPSDRFSAERTGGSVSTLTIQRTQQEDSAVYLCASSLAGGGNYGYTFGSGTRLTVV.

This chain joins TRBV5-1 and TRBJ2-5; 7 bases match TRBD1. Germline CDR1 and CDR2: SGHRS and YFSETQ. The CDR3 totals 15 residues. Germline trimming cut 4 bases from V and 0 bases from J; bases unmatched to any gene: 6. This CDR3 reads CASSTGTAYQETQYF. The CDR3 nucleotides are TGCGCCAGCAGCACCGGGACAGCGTACCAAGAGACCCAGTACTTC. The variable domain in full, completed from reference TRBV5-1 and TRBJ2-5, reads KAGVTQTPRYLIKTRGQQVTLSCSPISGHRSVSWYQQTPGQGLQFLFEYFSETQRNKGNFPGRFSGRQFSNSRSEMNVSTLELGDSALYLCASSTGTAYQETQYFGPGTRLLVL.